This T cell receptor (beta chain) was documented in a study of PD-1 blockade in classical Hodgkin lymphoma. Time point meaning: cycle 4 day 1 (C4D1), after 5 to 7 weeks of nivolumab. Each of the patients experienced relapse following autologous stem cell transplantation, and their brentuximab vedotin exposure differed. Patients had relapsed/refractory classical Hodgkin lymphoma with complete response, partial response or progressive disease as best response. Trimming removed 3 bases from V and 5 bases from J, with 17 bases in between. The CDR3 consists of 16 residues. Germline CDR1 reads SGHVS; CDR2 reads FQNEAQ. TCRdb's table, derived via immunoSEQ multiplex PCR, lists solely in-frame clones and lacks some. This sample has roughly 19,000 clones, with 76% found just once.

Sequencing used peripheral blood mononuclear cells (PBMCs), obtained before the fourth cycle of nivolumab. This chain uses TRBV7-8 with TRBJ1-5; D gene uncertain. The clonotype was recovered from a human donor with classical Hodgkin lymphoma. The CDR3 DNA is TGTGCCAGCAGCTTGGGCGCGACAATAGGAGATCAGCCCCAGCATTTT. Amino acid sequence: CASSLGATIGDQPQHF.